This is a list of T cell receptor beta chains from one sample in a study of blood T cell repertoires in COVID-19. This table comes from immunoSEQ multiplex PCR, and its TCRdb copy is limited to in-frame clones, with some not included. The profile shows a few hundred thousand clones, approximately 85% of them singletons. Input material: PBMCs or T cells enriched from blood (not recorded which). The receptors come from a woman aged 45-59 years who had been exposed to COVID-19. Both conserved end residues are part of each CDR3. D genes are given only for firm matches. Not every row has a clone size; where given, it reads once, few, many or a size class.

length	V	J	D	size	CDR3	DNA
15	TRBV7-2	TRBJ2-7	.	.	CASSPPLTRNYEQYF	TGTGCCAGCAGTCCCCCGTTAACCAGGAACTACGAGCAGTACTTC
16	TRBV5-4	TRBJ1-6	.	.	CASSLVRGGGNSPLHF	TGTGCCAGCAGCTTGGTTCGGGGTGGAGGTAATTCACCCCTCCACTTT
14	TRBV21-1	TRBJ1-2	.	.	CASSKVGGSYGYTF	TGTGCCAGCAGCAAAGTTGGAGGGAGCTATGGCTACACCTTC
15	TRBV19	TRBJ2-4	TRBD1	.	CASSTGGLTKNIQYF	TGTGCCAGTAGTACAGGGGGCTTAACCAAAAACATTCAGTACTTC
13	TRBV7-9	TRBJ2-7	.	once	CASSSGHHYEQYF	TGTGCCAGCAGCTCGGGACACCACTACGAGCAGTACTTC
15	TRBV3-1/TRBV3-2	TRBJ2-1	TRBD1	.	CASRGANRGYNEQFF	TGTGCCAGCCGAGGGGCTAACAGGGGCTACAATGAGCAGTTCTTC
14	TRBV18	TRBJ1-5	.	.	CASSLRQQNQPQHF	TGTGCCAGCTCCCTGCGTCAACAGAATCAGCCCCAGCATTTT
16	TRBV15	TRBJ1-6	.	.	CATSRGGDGDNSPLHF	TGTGCCACCAGCAGAGGCGGGGATGGGGATAATTCACCCCTCCACTTT
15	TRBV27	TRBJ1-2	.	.	CASSLVAGTARDYTF	TGTGCCAGCAGTTTAGTTGCCGGGACTGCGCGGGACTACACCTTC
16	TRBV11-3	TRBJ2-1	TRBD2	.	CASSLRLAGDNNEQFF	TGTGCCAGCAGCTTACGACTAGCGGGGGACAACAATGAGCAGTTCTTC
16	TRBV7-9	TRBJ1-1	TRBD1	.	CASSLGDRDWNTEAFF	TGTGCCAGCAGCTTAGGCGACAGGGATTGGAACACTGAAGCTTTCTTT
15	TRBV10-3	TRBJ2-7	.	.	CAISESLPSFSEQYF	TGTGCCATCAGTGAGTCCCTCCCCTCTTTCTCCGAGCAGTACTTC
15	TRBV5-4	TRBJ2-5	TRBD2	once	CASSSASGTRGTQYF	TGTGCCAGCAGCTCGGCTAGCGGTACCAGAGGGACCCAGTACTTC
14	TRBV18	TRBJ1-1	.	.	CASSAGPRDTEAFF	TGTGCCAGCTCAGCGGGCCCGAGGGACACTGAAGCTTTCTTT
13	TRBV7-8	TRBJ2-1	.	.	CASSLGLGGEQFF	TGTGCCAGCAGCTTAGGGTTGGGCGGGGAGCAGTTCTTC
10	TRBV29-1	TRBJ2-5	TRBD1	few	CSVTPGQGDF	TGCAGCGTCACCCCGGGACAGGGGGACTTC
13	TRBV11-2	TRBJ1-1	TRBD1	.	CASSPRTGNEAFF	TGTGCCAGCAGCCCTCGGACAGGGAATGAAGCTTTCTTT
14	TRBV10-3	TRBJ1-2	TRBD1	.	CATAGTGSDYGYTF	TGTGCCACCGCCGGGACAGGGTCTGACTATGGCTACACCTTC
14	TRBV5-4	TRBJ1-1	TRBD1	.	CASFLQGRDTEAFF	TGTGCCAGCTTCCTACAGGGGCGCGACACTGAAGCTTTCTTT
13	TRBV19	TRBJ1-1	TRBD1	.	CASSRQGRAEAFF	TGTGCCAGTAGTAGACAGGGACGTGCTGAAGCTTTCTTT
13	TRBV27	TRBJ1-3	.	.	CATSSSRGNTIYF	TGTGCCACTTCGTCCTCGCGGGGAAACACCATATATTTT
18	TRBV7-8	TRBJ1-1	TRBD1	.	CASSPHRGIAAPNTEAFF	TGTGCCAGCAGCCCTCACAGGGGAATAGCAGCTCCGAACACTGAAGCTTTCTTT
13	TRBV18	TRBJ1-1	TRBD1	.	CASSGTGGIEAFF	TGTGCCAGCTCAGGCACAGGGGGCATTGAAGCTTTCTTT
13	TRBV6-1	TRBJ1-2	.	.	CASSDGGVMGYTF	TGTGCCAGCAGTGATGGCGGAGTCATGGGCTACACCTTC
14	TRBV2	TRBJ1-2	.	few	CASSEAEGFYGYTF	TGTGCCAGCAGTGAAGCTGAGGGCTTCTATGGCTACACCTTC
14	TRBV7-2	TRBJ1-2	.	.	CASSLVGGWGGYTF	TGTGCCAGCAGCTTAGTCGGGGGATGGGGTGGCTACACCTTC
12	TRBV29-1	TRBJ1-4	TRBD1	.	CSVGTGNEKLFF	TGCAGCGTCGGGACAGGGAATGAAAAACTGTTTTTT
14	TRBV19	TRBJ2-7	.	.	CASSTYRGVGEQYF	TGTGCCAGTAGTACCTACCGGGGTGTCGGCGAGCAGTACTTC
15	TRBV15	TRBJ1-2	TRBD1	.	CASSTGNPANYGYTF	TGTGCCTCGTCGACAGGGAATCCCGCTAACTATGGCTACACCTTC
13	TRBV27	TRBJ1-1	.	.	CASRPSGGFEAFF	TGTGCCAGCCGGCCCTCGGGGGGATTCGAAGCTTTCTTT
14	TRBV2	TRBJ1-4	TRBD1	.	CASSRTGLREKLFF	TGTGCCAGCTCCCGGACAGGGCTAAGGGAAAAACTGTTTTTT
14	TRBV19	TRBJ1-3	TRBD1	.	CASRLRGQGNTIYF	TGTGCCAGTAGACTCAGGGGGCAAGGAAACACCATATATTTT
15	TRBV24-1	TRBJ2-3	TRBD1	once	CATSDRDSQTDTQYF	TGTGCCACCAGTGATCGGGACAGTCAGACAGATACGCAGTATTTT
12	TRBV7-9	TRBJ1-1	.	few	CASSFPSGEAFF	TGTGCCAGCAGCTTCCCCAGCGGGGAAGCTTTCTTT
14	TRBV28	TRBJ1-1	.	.	CASSPPTENTEAFF	TGTGCCAGCAGTCCGCCGACAGAGAACACTGAAGCTTTCTTT
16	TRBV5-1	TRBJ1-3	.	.	CASSLNVASSGNTIYF	TGCGCCAGCAGCTTAAACGTAGCCTCCTCTGGAAACACCATATATTTT
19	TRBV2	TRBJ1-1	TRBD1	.	CASSEAGYSFPGRGLEAFF	TGTGCCAGCAGTGAAGCGGGTTACTCGTTTCCTGGCAGGGGGCTTGAAGCTTTCTTT
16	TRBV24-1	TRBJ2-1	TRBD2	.	CATSDLLAGGLNEQFF	TGTGCCACCAGTGATTTGTTAGCGGGGGGATTAAATGAGCAGTTCTTC
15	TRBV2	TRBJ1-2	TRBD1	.	CASSERGGATYGYTF	TGTGCCAGCAGTGAGAGAGGGGGCGCGACCTATGGCTACACCTTC
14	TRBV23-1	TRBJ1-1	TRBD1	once	CASSQDRENTEAFF	TGCGCCAGCAGTCAAGACAGGGAGAACACTGAAGCTTTCTTT
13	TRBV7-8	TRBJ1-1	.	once	CASSPRVNTEAFF	TGTGCCAGCAGCCCCAGGGTGAACACTGAAGCTTTCTTT
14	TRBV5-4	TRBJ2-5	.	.	CASSVARGKETQYF	TGTGCCAGCAGCGTGGCTAGAGGGAAAGAGACCCAGTACTTC
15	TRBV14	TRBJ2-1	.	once	CASSPPRARVGEQFF	TGTGCCAGCAGCCCTCCCCGGGCCAGGGTAGGAGAGCAGTTCTTC
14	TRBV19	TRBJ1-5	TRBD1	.	CASSVDRGVGPQHF	TGTGCCAGTAGTGTCGACAGGGGAGTAGGTCCCCAGCATTTT
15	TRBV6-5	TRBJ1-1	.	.	CASRVFPEVDAEAFF	TGTGCCAGCAGAGTTTTCCCGGAGGTTGATGCTGAAGCTTTCTTT
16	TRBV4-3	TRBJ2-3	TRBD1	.	CASSQARQGGQDTQYF	TGCGCCAGCAGCCAAGCGAGACAGGGGGGCCAGGATACGCAGTATTTT
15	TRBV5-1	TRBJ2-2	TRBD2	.	CASSPKGLGTGELFF	TGCGCCAGCAGTCCTAAAGGACTAGGCACCGGGGAGCTGTTTTTT
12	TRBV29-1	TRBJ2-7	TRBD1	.	CSVRDRGYEQYF	TGCAGCGTCCGGGACAGGGGCTACGAGCAGTACTTC
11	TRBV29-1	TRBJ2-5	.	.	CSVGRGETQYF	TGCAGCGTTGGCAGGGGAGAGACCCAGTACTTC
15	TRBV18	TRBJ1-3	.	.	CASSQDSASGNTIYF	TGTGCCAGCTCACAAGATAGTGCCTCTGGAAACACCATATATTTT